These T cell receptor beta chains were read from a single sample in a study of cytomegalovirus exposure and HLA in healthy donors. Assay used: immunoSEQ multiplex PCR; TCRdb lists only in-frame clones, some missing. The sample lists 150,000 to 200,000 clones, 80% to 90% occurring once. Material: PBMCs. The source is a woman aged 25 to 39 in good health and CMV-seronegative. The CDR3 runs from the conserved cysteine through the conserved F or W. The D gene is left open where the match is weak. Where a row states a size, it is once, few, many or the class of an expanded clone; other rows omit it.

J	D	V	size	DNA	CDR3
TRBJ1-2	-	TRBV7-9	-	TGTGCCAGCAGCTTAACAGGGCTAGGGGGCTACACCTTC	CASSLTGLGGYTF
TRBJ2-1	TRBD2	TRBV27	-	TGTGCCAGCAGTCCCCGGGGTAGCGGGTTCTTCAATGAGCAGTTCTTC	CASSPRGSGFFNEQFF
TRBJ2-7	TRBD1	TRBV5-1	-	TGCGCCAGCAGCTTGGGGGACAGGGTCTACGAGCAGTACTTC	CASSLGDRVYEQYF
TRBJ2-5	TRBD2	TRBV5-1	-	TGCGCCAGCAGCTTCGGACTAGCGGGAGGGCAAGAGACCCAGTACTTC	CASSFGLAGGQETQYF
TRBJ2-7	-	TRBV30	few	TGTGCCTGGGGGTTCGGAGAGACCTCCTACGAGCAGTACTTC	CAWGFGETSYEQYF
TRBJ2-1	TRBD2	TRBV14	-	TGTGCCAGCAGCCCTCAGCCAGCGGGAGGCTACAATGAGCAGTTCTTC	CASSPQPAGGYNEQFF
TRBJ1-5	-	TRBV2	-	TGTGCCAGCAGTGAATTGCGACAGGGCAATCAGCCCCAGCATTTT	CASSELRQGNQPQHF
TRBJ1-5	-	TRBV6-6	-	TGTGCCAGCAGTCAAGACAGTTCCAATCAGCCCCAGCATTTT	CASSQDSSNQPQHF
TRBJ1-1	TRBD1	TRBV6-1	-	TGTGCCAGCAGTGAAGGGACAGGGATAAACACTGAAGCTTTCTTT	CASSEGTGINTEAFF
TRBJ1-5	TRBD1	TRBV27	few	TGTGCCAGTCAACCTTACAGGGGCGGGAATCAGCCCCAGCATTTT	CASQPYRGGNQPQHF
TRBJ2-7	-	TRBV29-1	-	TGCAGCGTTGTAAGGGGATTCCCCGTCTACGAGCAGTACTTC	CSVVRGFPVYEQYF
TRBJ1-2	-	TRBV27	-	TGTGCCAGCAGTTCCCTCACAGGTGGCTACACCTTC	CASSSLTGGYTF
TRBJ1-5	-	TRBV27	few	TGTGCCAGCAGTTGGGGAGGACGCAATCAGCCCCAGCATTTT	CASSWGGRNQPQHF
TRBJ1-5	TRBD1	TRBV25-1	once	TGTGCCAGCAGTGAACCAGGGGGGAAGGAACCCCAGCATTTT	CASSEPGGKEPQHF
TRBJ1-6	TRBD1	TRBV5-4	-	TGTGCCAGCAGCTTTGGGACAGAGAGGAATTCACCCCTCCACTTT	CASSFGTERNSPLHF
TRBJ1-1	TRBD1	TRBV15	-	TGTGCCACCAGCAAAGGACAGGGGAACACTGAAGCTTTCTTT	CATSKGQGNTEAFF
TRBJ2-7	-	TRBV5-1	-	TGCGCCAGCAGCTTTCGTGCACAGGGAGTGTACGAGCAGTACTTC	CASSFRAQGVYEQYF
TRBJ2-5	TRBD2	TRBV7-2	once	TGTGCCAGCAGCTTAGCCGGGACTAGGTTGCAAGAGACCCAGTACTTC	CASSLAGTRLQETQYF
TRBJ2-5	TRBD2	TRBV2	-	TGTGCCAGCAGTCGACTAGCGGGAGTTGGGGAGACCCAGTACTTC	CASSRLAGVGETQYF
TRBJ1-5	TRBD1	TRBV29-1	few	TGCAGCGTTACCGGACAGGCTGATCAGCCCCAGCATTTT	CSVTGQADQPQHF
TRBJ2-2	-	TRBV15	once	TGTGCCACCAGCAGCCTCGACTCCCTGAACACCGGGGAGCTGTTTTTT	CATSSLDSLNTGELFF
TRBJ1-1	-	TRBV4-1	once	TGCGCCAGCAGCCCAGACGGGGTTAACACTGAAGCTTTCTTT	CASSPDGVNTEAFF
TRBJ2-7	TRBD2	TRBV4-1	once	TGCGCCAGCAGCCAAGCGACTAGCGGGAGAGCCAGCTACGAGCAGTACTTC	CASSQATSGRASYEQYF
TRBJ1-2	-	TRBV28	once	TGTGCCAGCAATACGGGACTCCATGGCTACACCTTC	CASNTGLHGYTF
TRBJ2-3	TRBD2	TRBV5-4	-	TGTGCCAGCAGCTTGGCCGGGGGGAGAGATACGCAGTATTTT	CASSLAGGRDTQYF
TRBJ2-7	-	TRBV2	-	TGTGCCAGCGACGGCGGCTCCTACGAGCAGTACTTC	CASDGGSYEQYF
TRBJ2-3	-	TRBV6-5	-	TGTGCCAGCAGTGCGCAGGGGTCAGATACGCAGTATTTT	CASSAQGSDTQYF
TRBJ2-7	-	TRBV23-1	-	TGCGCCAGAATTCAAAGAGGGTCCTCCACCTACGAGCAGTACTTC	CARIQRGSSTYEQYF
TRBJ2-7	TRBD2	TRBV7-6	-	TGTGCCAGCAGCGGGGGGACTAGCGGGGAGAGCTCCTACGAGCAGTACTTC	CASSGGTSGESSYEQYF
TRBJ1-5	-	TRBV4-1	once	TGCGCCAGCAGCCAAGGGGGCAAGCCCCAGCATTTT	CASSQGGKPQHF
TRBJ2-7	-	TRBV11-2	-	TGTGCCAGCAGCTTAATCAGGGCAGGGGGGCCCGAGCAGTACTTC	CASSLIRAGGPEQYF
TRBJ1-5	TRBD1	TRBV18	-	TGTGCCAGCTCACCTGACCAGACAGGGTACAATCAGCCCCAGCATTTT	CASSPDQTGYNQPQHF
TRBJ1-2	TRBD1	TRBV18	-	TGTGCCAGCTCACCAAACGGACAGGGGGCTGGCTACGGCTACACCTTC	CASSPNGQGAGYGYTF
TRBJ2-7	TRBD2	TRBV9	-	TGTGCCAGCAGCGTAGGGAGCGGGGGGAACTACGAGCAGTACTTC	CASSVGSGGNYEQYF
TRBJ2-7	-	TRBV28	-	TGTGCCAGCAGCCCGAGGGTCCCTGCCTACGAGCAGTACTTC	CASSPRVPAYEQYF
TRBJ2-5	-	TRBV2	-	TGTGCCACCCCGCGTTTGGGGCGGGAGACCCAGTACTTC	CATPRLGRETQYF
TRBJ1-3	-	TRBV5-6	few	TGTGCCAGCAGCCGTCAGGGAAACACCATATATTTT	CASSRQGNTIYF
TRBJ2-3	TRBD1	TRBV7-9	-	TGTGCCAGCAGCTTTGGACAGGGATCCGCAGATACGCAGTATTTT	CASSFGQGSADTQYF
TRBJ1-6	-	TRBV6-5	-	TGTGCCAGCAGTTCTGGAGCCGGGACACCTAATTCACCCCTCCACTTT	CASSSGAGTPNSPLHF
TRBJ2-3	-	TRBV25-1	-	TGTGCCAGCAGTGCAGGCATCGGCACAGATACGCAGTATTTT	CASSAGIGTDTQYF
TRBJ1-6	-	TRBV7-8	-	TGTGCCAGCAGCCCCTCGCGGGGGGCGATTTATAATTCACCCCTCCACTTT	CASSPSRGAIYNSPLHF
TRBJ1-3	-	TRBV9	-	TGTGCCAGCAGCCGGCCGGGGTCTGGAAACACCATATATTTT	CASSRPGSGNTIYF
TRBJ1-4	TRBD1	TRBV5-1	-	TGCGCCAGCAGCCCCGACAGGGGGGGGGAAAAACTGTTTTTT	CASSPDRGGEKLFF
TRBJ2-1	-	TRBV5-1	-	TGCGCCAGCAGCCCCATTTGGAGGGGCTCCTACAATGAGCAGTTCTTC	CASSPIWRGSYNEQFF
TRBJ1-4	-	TRBV18	-	TGTGCCAGCTCACCACCGTCGACTGGGGGGGAAAAACTGTTTTTT	CASSPPSTGGEKLFF
TRBJ2-7	-	TRBV10-2	-	TGCGCCAGCAGTTCTAGCCCCCGGATCTACGAGCAGTACTTC	CASSSSPRIYEQYF
TRBJ2-2	TRBD2	TRBV5-1	-	TGCGCCAGCAGCCCTCCCGGACTAGCGGGAAAACCGGGAACCGGGGAGCTGTTTTTT	CASSPPGLAGKPGTGELFF
TRBJ1-5	-	TRBV6-1	-	TGTGCCAGCAGTGAAGGGCCGGGAGAGAGTCAGCCCCAGCATTTT	CASSEGPGESQPQHF
TRBJ1-6	-	TRBV21-1	-	TGTGCCAGCAGCAAAGAAGGGGTAGGGTGCGCAAATTCACCCCTCCACTTT	CASSKEGVGCANSPLHF